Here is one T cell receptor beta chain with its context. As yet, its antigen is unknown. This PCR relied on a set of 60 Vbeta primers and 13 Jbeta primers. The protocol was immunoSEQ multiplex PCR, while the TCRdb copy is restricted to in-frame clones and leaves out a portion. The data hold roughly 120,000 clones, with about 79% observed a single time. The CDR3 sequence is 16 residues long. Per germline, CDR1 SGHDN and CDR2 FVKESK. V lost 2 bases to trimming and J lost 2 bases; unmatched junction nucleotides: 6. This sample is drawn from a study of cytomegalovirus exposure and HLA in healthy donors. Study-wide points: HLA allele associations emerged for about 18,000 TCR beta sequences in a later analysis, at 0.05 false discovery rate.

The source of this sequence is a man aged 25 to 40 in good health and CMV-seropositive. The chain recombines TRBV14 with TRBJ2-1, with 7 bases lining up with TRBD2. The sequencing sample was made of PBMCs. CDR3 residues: CASSQSGAIPYNEQFF. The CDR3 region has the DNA TGTGCCAGCAGCCAAAGCGGGGCTATCCCCTACAATGAGCAGTTCTTC. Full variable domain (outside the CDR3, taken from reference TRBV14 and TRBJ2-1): EAGVTQFPSHSVIEKGQTVTLRCDPISGHDNLYWYRRVMGKEIKFLLHFVKESKQDESGMPNNRFLAERTGGTYSTLKVQPAELEDSGVYFCASSQSGAIPYNEQFFGPGTRLTVL.